This TCR beta chain was retrieved from a study of blood T cell repertoires in COVID-19. The wider study: Spain, Italy and the United States supplied samples that represented acute and convalescent COVID-19. T cells, B-cell-depleted T cells, or PBMCs provided the cDNA or gDNA that served as material.

This CDR3 has 16 residues. Losses at the gene ends were 0 bases for V and 0 bases for J; bases not matched to a gene: 3. The germline gives CDR1 SEHNR, CDR2 FQNEAQ (reference sequence). Data came from immunoSEQ multiplex PCR; TCRdb stores just in-frame clones and leaves some out. The data show about 3,000 clones, just over 90% seen once. The V gene is TRBV7-9, the J gene TRBJ2-5; TRBD1 agrees at 8 bases. The sample comprised peripheral blood. The TCR comes from a human donor in a cohort sampled during active COVID-19. The CDR3 DNA is TGTGCCAGCAGCTTAGCAGACAGGGGTTACCAAGAGACCCAGTACTTC. Its protein is CASSLADRGYQETQYF.